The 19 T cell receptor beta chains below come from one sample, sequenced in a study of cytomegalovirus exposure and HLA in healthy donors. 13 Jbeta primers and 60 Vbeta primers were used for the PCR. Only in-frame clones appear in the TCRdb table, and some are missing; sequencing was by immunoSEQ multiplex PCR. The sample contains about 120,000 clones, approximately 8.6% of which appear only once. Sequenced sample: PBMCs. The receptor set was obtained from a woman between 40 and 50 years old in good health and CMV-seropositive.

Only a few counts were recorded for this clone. This CDR3 is CASSGGTRAASYEQYF. In nucleotides, the CDR3 is TGCGCCAGCAGCGGGGGGACTAGGGCCGCTTCCTACGAGCAGTACTTC. The V and J genes are TRBV5-1 and TRBJ2-7, with TRBD2 identical over 8 bases. The CDR3 sequence is 16 residues long. Per the germline V gene, CDR1 is SGHRS and CDR2 is YFSETQ. After removal of 4 bases from V and 1 base from J, the junction contained 10 bases not matched to a gene. Full variable domain (outside the CDR3, taken from reference TRBV5-1 and TRBJ2-7): KAGVTQTPRYLIKTRGQQVTLSCSPISGHRSVSWYQQTPGQGLQFLFEYFSETQRNKGNFPGRFSGRQFSNSRSEMNVSTLELGDSALYLCASSGGTRAASYEQYFGPGTRLTVT.

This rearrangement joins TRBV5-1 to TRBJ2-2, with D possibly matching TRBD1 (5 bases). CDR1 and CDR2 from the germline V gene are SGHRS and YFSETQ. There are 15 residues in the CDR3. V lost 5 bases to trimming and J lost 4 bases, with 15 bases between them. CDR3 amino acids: CASSFGQGGTGELFF. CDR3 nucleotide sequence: TGCGCCAGCAGTTTTGGGCAGGGCGGCACCGGGGAGCTGTTTTTT.

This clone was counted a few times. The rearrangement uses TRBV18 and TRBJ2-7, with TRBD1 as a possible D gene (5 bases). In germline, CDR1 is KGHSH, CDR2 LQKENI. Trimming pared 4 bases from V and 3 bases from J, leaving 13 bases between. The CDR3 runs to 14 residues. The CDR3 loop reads CASSLTLDSYEQYF. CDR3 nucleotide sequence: TGTGCCAGCTCACTTACCCTTGACAGCTACGAGCAGTACTTC.

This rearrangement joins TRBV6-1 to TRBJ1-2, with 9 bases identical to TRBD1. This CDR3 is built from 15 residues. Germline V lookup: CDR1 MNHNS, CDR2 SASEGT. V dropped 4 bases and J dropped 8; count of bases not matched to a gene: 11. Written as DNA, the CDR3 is TGTGCCAGCAGTGCGAGTTGGGACAGGGTTGCGGGCTACACCTTC. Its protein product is CASSASWDRVAGYTF.

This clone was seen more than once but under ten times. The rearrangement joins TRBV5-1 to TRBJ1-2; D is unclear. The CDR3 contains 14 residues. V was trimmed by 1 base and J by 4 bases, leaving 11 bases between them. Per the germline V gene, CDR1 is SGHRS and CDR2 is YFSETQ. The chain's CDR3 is CASSLYGESYGYTF. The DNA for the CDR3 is TGCGCCAGCAGCTTGTACGGGGAATCCTATGGCTACACCTTC.

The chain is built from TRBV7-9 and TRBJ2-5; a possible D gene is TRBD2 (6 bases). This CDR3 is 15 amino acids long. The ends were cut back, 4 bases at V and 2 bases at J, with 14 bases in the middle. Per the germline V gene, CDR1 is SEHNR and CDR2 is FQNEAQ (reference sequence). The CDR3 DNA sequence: TGTGCCAGCAGCTCCCCTCTGGGACTGCAAGAGACCCAGTACTTC. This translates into CASSSPLGLQETQYF.

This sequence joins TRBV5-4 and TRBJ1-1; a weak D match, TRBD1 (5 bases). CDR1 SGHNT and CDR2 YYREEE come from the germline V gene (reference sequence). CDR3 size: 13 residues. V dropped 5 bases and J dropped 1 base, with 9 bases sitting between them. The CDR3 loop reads CASSLTGNTEAFF. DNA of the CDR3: TGTGCCAGCAGTTTAACAGGGAACACTGAAGCTTTCTTT.

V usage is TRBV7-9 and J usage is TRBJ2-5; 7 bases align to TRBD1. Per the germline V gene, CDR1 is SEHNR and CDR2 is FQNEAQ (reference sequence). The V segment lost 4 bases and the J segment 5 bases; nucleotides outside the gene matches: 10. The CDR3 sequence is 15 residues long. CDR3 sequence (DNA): TGTGCCAGCAGCTCAGGGGGAACCGAGGTGGAGACCCAGTACTTC. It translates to CASSSGGTEVETQYF.

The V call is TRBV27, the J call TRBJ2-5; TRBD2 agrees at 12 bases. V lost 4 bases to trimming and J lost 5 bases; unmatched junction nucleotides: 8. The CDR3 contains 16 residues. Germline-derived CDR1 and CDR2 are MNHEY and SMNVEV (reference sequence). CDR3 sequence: CASSSRTSGALETQYF. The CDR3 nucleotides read TGTGCCAGCAGTTCTCGGACTAGCGGGGCATTGGAGACCCAGTACTTC.

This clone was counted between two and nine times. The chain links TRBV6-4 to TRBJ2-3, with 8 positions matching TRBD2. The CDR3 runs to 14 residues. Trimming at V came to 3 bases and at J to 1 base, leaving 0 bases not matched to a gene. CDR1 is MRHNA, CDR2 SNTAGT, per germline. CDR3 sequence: CASSERGGTDTQYF. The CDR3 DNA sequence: TGTGCCAGCAGTGAGCGGGGGGGCACAGATACGCAGTATTTT.

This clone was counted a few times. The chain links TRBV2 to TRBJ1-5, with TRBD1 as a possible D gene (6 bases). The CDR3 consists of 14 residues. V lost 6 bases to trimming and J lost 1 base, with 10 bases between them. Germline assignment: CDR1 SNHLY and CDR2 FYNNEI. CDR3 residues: CASRAGTSNQPQHF. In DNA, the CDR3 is TGTGCCAGCAGGGCCGGGACAAGCAATCAGCCCCAGCATTTT.

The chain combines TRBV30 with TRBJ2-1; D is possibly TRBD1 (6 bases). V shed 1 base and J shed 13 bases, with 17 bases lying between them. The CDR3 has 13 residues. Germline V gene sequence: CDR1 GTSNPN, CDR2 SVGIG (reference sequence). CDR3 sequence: CAWSGPVMDSQFF. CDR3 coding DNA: TGTGCCTGGAGTGGCCCAGTTATGGACAGTCAGTTCTTC.

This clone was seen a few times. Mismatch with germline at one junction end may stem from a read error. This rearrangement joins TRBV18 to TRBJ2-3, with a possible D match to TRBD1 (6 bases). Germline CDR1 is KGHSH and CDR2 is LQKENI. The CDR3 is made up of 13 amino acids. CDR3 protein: CAGSPGTGYTQYF. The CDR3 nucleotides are TGTGCCGGCTCACCAGGAACAGGGTACACGCAGTATTTT.

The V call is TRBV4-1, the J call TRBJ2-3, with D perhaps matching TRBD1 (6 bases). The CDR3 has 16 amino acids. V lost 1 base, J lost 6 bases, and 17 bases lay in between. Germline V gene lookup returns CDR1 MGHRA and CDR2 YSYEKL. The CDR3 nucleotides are TGCGCCAGCAGCCAAGCTGGGACACTCGTGCTGGATACGCAGTATTTT. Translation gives CASSQAGTLVLDTQYF.

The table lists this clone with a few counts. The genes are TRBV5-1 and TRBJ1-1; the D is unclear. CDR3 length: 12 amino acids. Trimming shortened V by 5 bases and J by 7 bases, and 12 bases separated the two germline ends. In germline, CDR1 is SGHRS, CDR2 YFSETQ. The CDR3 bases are TGCGCCAGCAGTCTCGGGAGCTATGAAGCTTTCTTT. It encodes CASSLGSYEAFF.

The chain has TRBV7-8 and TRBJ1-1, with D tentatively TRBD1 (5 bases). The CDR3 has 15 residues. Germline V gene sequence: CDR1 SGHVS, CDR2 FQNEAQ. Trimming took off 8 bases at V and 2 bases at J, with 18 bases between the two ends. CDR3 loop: CASVISATANTEAFF. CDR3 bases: TGTGCCAGCGTAATATCCGCGACAGCAAACACTGAAGCTTTCTTT.

The CDR3 nucleotides are TGTGCCAGCAGCCAAGCGACAGGGAGCTCCTACAATGAGCAGTTCTTC. As protein: CASSQATGSSYNEQFF. V usage is TRBV4-2 and J usage is TRBJ2-1, with 7 positions matching TRBD1. In germline, CDR1 is LGHNA, CDR2 YNFKEQ. CDR3 size: 16 residues. V dropped 1 base and J dropped 0; count of bases not matched to a gene: 3.

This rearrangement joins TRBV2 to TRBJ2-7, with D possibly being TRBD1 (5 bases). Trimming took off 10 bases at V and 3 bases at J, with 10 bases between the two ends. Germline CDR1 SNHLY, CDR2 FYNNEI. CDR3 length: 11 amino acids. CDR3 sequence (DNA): TGTGCCACAGGGAAGGACTACGAGCAGTACTTC. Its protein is CATGKDYEQYF.

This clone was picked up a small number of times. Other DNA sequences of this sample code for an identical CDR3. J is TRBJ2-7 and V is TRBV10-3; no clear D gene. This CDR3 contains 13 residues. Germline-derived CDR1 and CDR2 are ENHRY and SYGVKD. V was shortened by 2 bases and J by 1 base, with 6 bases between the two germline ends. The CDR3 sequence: CAISEAGSYEQYF. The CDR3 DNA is TGTGCCATCAGTGAGGCAGGATCCTACGAGCAGTACTTC.